This is a list of T cell receptor beta chains from one sample in a study of blood T cells in healthy people across ages. MiXCR, run by TCRdb on the 5' RACE reads, gives a single entry per CDR3 protein. The data show about 940,000 distinct CDR3 sequences, around 48% seen once. The source material was blood. The source of these receptors is a man aged 25-40 years in good health. Each CDR3 is given with its conserved first and last residue. D genes are given only for firm matches. Clone size appears in some rows only: once, few, many, or a class for an expanded clone.

CASTLRGGRNYEQYF	TGTGCCAGCACTCTCCGAGGGGGAAGGAACTACGAGCAGTACTTC	TRBJ2-7	TRBV27	once	.
CASSPAGGGQPQHF	TGTGCCAGCAGTCCCGCCGGAGGCGGTCAGCCCCAGCATTTT	TRBJ1-5	TRBV27	few	.
CASSLESGINEQYF	TGTGCCAGCAGCTTAGAGTCCGGGATCAATGAGCAGTACTTC	TRBJ2-7	TRBV7-2	few	.
CASSPRRDREAYEQYF	TGTGCCAGCAGTCCACGCCGGGACAGGGAGGCCTACGAGCAGTACTTC	TRBJ2-7	TRBV25-1	.	TRBD1
CASSSFQGANYGYTF	TGTGCCAGCAGTTCCTTTCAGGGGGCTAACTATGGCTACACCTTC	TRBJ1-2	TRBV6-2/TRBV6-3	.	TRBD1
CAISDQIGEGYTF	TGTGCCATCAGTGATCAGATAGGGGAAGGCTACACCTTC	TRBJ1-2	TRBV10-3	.	.
CASSQEAGTRLKTQYF	TGTGCCAGCAGCCAAGAAGCAGGGACAAGGCTAAAGACCCAGTACTTC	TRBJ2-5	TRBV4-2	few	.
CSARLAGDTDTQYF	TGCAGCGCCCGACTAGCGGGGGATACAGATACGCAGTATTTT	TRBJ2-3	TRBV29-1	few	TRBD2
CSGGSGRAGEQYF	TGCAGCGGAGGTAGCGGGAGAGCTGGCGAGCAGTACTTC	TRBJ2-7	TRBV29-1	.	TRBD2
CASSEAGTGGDYTF	TGTGCCAGCAGTGAAGCAGGGACAGGGGGTGACTACACCTTC	TRBJ1-2	TRBV2	.	TRBD1
CSVTGFGNTEAFF	TGCAGCGTGACAGGATTCGGCAACACTGAAGCTTTCTTT	TRBJ1-1	TRBV29-1	.	.
CASSDVVGVNVLTF	TGTGCCAGCTCAGACGTGGTAGGTGTCAACGTCCTGACTTTC	TRBJ2-6	TRBV18	.	.
CASSFLAGASYEQYF	TGTGCCAGCAGCTTCCTAGCGGGGGCCTCCTACGAGCAGTACTTC	TRBJ2-7	TRBV7-2	few	TRBD2
CSVAGTSGLDSYNEQFF	TGCAGCGTCGCGGGGACTAGCGGGTTAGACTCCTACAATGAGCAGTTCTTC	TRBJ2-1	TRBV29-1	few	TRBD2
CASSSYRTEYGYTF	TGTGCCAGCAGCTCTTACAGGACGGAGTATGGCTACACCTTC	TRBJ1-2	TRBV7-2	.	.
CASSLFGGTYEQYF	TGTGCCAGCAGCTTATTCGGGGGGACCTACGAGCAGTACTTC	TRBJ2-7	TRBV7-2	few	TRBD2
CASSDPGGTDTQYF	TGTGCCAGCAGCGACCCAGGGGGCACAGATACGCAGTATTTT	TRBJ2-3	TRBV5-5	.	.
CASYLGLGAYEQYF	TGTGCCAGCTACTTGGGACTAGGCGCCTACGAGCAGTACTTC	TRBJ2-7	TRBV7-2	.	TRBD2
CAISEWGTESEAFF	TGTGCCATCAGTGAGTGGGGGACAGAAAGTGAAGCTTTCTTT	TRBJ1-1	TRBV10-3	.	TRBD1
CASSPYAQGGETQYF	TGTGCCAGCTCACCCTACGCGCAGGGTGGAGAGACCCAGTACTTC	TRBJ2-5	TRBV18	.	.
CASSQGPIGSVTEAFF	TGTGCCAGCAGCCAAGGCCCTATTGGGAGTGTCACTGAAGCTTTCTTT	TRBJ1-1	TRBV4-2	.	.
CAISGARDSSYNEQFF	TGTGCCATCAGTGGAGCTCGGGACAGCTCCTACAATGAGCAGTTCTTC	TRBJ2-1	TRBV10-3	few	TRBD1
CASTTGGLGDYEQYF	TGTGCCAGCACCACGGGAGGCCTAGGGGACTACGAGCAGTACTTC	TRBJ2-7	TRBV7-9	.	TRBD2
CASSYSGAYYNSPLHF	TGTGCCAGCAGTTACTCCGGGGCCTACTATAATTCACCCCTCCACTTT	TRBJ1-6	TRBV6-5	.	.
CAISGQGQGAGNQPQHF	TGTGCCATCAGTGGACAAGGACAGGGGGCCGGCAATCAGCCCCAGCATTTT	TRBJ1-5	TRBV10-3	.	TRBD1
CASSQTLGTGGYEQYF	TGCGCCAGCAGCCAAACGCTTGGGACAGGCGGATACGAGCAGTACTTC	TRBJ2-7	TRBV4-3	.	TRBD1
CASRRQGQGNEQYF	TGCGCCAGCCGCCGCCAAGGACAGGGTAACGAGCAGTACTTC	TRBJ2-7	TRBV5-1	few	TRBD1
CASSDPNRGPWDGYTF	TGTGCCAGCAGTGACCCCAACCGTGGGCCCTGGGATGGCTACACCTTC	TRBJ1-2	TRBV25-1	.	.
CASSPSGSGGGYNEQFF	TGCGCCAGCAGCCCCAGTGGTAGCGGGGGAGGTTACAATGAGCAGTTCTTC	TRBJ2-1	TRBV4-1	.	TRBD2
CSASRQDLSYEQYF	TGCAGTGCTAGTCGACAGGACTTATCCTACGAGCAGTACTTC	TRBJ2-7	TRBV20-1	.	.